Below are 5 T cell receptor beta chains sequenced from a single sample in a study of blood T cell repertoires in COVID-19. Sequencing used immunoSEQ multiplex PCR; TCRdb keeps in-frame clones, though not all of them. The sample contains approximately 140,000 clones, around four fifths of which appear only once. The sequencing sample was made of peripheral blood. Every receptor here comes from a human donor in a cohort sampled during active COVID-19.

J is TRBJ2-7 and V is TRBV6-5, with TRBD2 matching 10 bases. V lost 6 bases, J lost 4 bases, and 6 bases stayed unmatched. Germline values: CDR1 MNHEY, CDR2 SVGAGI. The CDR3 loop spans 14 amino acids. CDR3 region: CASSPLAGPYEQYF. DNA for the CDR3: TGTGCCAGCAGCCCACTAGCGGGACCTTACGAGCAGTACTTC.

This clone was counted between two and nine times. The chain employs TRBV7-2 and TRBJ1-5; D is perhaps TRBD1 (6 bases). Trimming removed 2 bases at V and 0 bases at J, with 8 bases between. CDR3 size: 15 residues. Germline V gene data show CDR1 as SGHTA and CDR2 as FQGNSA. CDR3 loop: CASSLQQGSNQPQHF. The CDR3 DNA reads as TGTGCCAGCAGCTTACAACAGGGTAGCAATCAGCCCCAGCATTTT. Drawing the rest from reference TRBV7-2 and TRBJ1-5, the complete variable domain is GAGVSQSPSNKVTEKGKDVELRCDPISGHTALYWYRQSLGQGLEFLIYFQGNSAPDKSGLPSDRFSAERTGGSVSTLTIQRTQQEDSAVYLCASSLQQGSNQPQHFGDGTRLSIL.

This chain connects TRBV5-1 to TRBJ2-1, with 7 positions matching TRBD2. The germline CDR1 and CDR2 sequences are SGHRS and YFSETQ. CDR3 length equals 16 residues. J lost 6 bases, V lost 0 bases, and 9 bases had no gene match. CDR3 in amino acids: CASSLAGGSWSNEQFF. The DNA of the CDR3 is TGCGCCAGCAGCTTGGCCGGCGGGAGTTGGTCCAATGAGCAGTTCTTC.

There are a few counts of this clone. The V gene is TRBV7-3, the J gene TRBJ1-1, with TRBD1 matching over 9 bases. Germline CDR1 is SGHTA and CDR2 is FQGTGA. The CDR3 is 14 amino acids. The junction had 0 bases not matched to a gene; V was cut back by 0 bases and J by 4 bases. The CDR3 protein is CASSLTTGGTEAFF. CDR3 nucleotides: TGTGCCAGCAGCTTAACGACAGGGGGCACTGAAGCTTTCTTT.

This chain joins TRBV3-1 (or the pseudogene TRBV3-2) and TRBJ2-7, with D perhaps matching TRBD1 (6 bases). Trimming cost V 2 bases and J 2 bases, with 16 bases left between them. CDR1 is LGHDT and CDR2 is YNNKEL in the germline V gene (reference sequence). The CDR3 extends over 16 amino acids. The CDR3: CASSQNYQGSTYEQYF. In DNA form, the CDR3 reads TGTGCCAGCAGCCAAAACTACCAGGGGAGCACCTACGAGCAGTACTTC.